The 18 T cell receptor beta chains reported below all come from one sample, sequenced in a study of T-cell memory formation after mild COVID-19. TCRdb used MiXCR to reprocess the 5' RACE reads, holding one entry per CDR3 protein. The sample contains about 200,000 distinct CDR3 sequences, approximately 10% of which appear only once. Sequences were obtained from PBMCs or a T cell subset sorted from them (not recorded which). The origin of the receptors is a man younger than 35 who had mild COVID-19 (a few samples of this study predate the infection). Cell type and time point are not known.

The chain joins TRBV29-1 to TRBJ1-2; TRBD1 is a possible D gene (6 bases). The V and J ends lost 6 bases and 5 bases respectively, with 10 bases between them. This CDR3 comprises 11 residues. Germline V lookup: CDR1 SQVTM, CDR2 ANQGSEA. In nucleotides, the CDR3 is TGCAGCGTGGGGGCGAGGTATGGCTACACCTTC. Translated: CSVGARYGYTF.

The rearrangement uses TRBV4-1 and TRBJ2-5; 8 bases match TRBD1. V dropped 4 bases and J dropped 3; count of bases not matched to a gene: 7. CDR1 is MGHRA and CDR2 is YSYEKL in the germline V gene. CDR3 length equals 15 residues. CDR3 DNA: TGCGCCAGCAGCCGACCACAGACAGGGGAAGAGACCCAGTACTTC. Translation: CASSRPQTGEETQYF.

This clonotype appeared a few times. The V gene is TRBV5-1, the J gene TRBJ2-2; TRBD1 aligns across 7 bases. Germline trimming cut 4 bases from V and 3 bases from J; bases unmatched to any gene: 6. CDR1 and CDR2 (germline): SGHRS, YFSETQ. The CDR3 has 15 amino acids. DNA for the CDR3: TGCGCCAGCAGCCACCAGGGGGTCGACACCGGGGAGCTGTTTTTT. This translates into CASSHQGVDTGELFF.

The chain joins TRBV4-1 to TRBJ1-5; 10 bases agree with TRBD1. J lost 1 base, V lost 4 bases, and 10 bases had no gene match. CDR3 length: 18 amino acids. CDR1 and CDR2 from the germline V gene are MGHRA and YSYEKL. This CDR3 is CASSPKPGQGISNQPQHF. The CDR3 bases are TGCGCCAGCAGCCCAAAACCGGGACAGGGGATCAGCAATCAGCCCCAGCATTTT.

In its sample, this clonotype was seen a few times. CDR3 residues: CASSRRAGSYEQFF. As DNA, the CDR3 is TGCGCCAGCAGCCGCCGGGCGGGGTCATATGAGCAGTTCTTC. The chain links TRBV4-3 to TRBJ2-1; D might be TRBD2 (6 bases). V was pared by 4 bases and J by 8 bases, with 15 bases between. The CDR3 sequence is 14 residues long. Per germline, CDR1 LGHNA and CDR2 YSLEER.

The CDR3 DNA is TGCAGTGCTTATCCCGGGGGCTCCTTCGGGCAGCCCCAGCATTTT. This codes for CSAYPGGSFGQPQHF. The chain couples TRBV20-1 to TRBJ1-5, with D possibly matching TRBD1 (6 bases). This CDR3 has 15 residues. Trimming pared 5 bases from V and 7 bases from J, leaving 21 bases between. Germline CDR1 and CDR2: DFQATT and SNEGSKA (reference sequence).

There are a few counts of this clonotype. V is TRBV28 and J is TRBJ1-5, with 9 bases identical to TRBD1. Germline CDR1 is MDHEN and CDR2 is SYDVKM. This CDR3 spans 15 amino acids. The J segment lost 8 bases and the V segment lost 2 bases, leaving 7 bases of the junction unmatched. CDR3 loop: CASSLSTGGWKPQHF. CDR3 in DNA: TGTGCCAGCAGTTTAAGTACAGGGGGCTGGAAGCCCCAGCATTTT.

This clonotype was counted at least ten times. The rearrangement joins TRBV7-8 to TRBJ2-3, with a possible D match to TRBD2 (6 bases). CDR3 length: 17 amino acids. Trimming cost V 5 bases and J 0 bases, with 18 bases left between them. In germline, CDR1 is SGHVS, CDR2 FQNEAQ. CDR3 nucleotides: TGTGCCAGCAGCCCCCGGCGGGGCATTACTAGCACAGATACGCAGTATTTT. This translates into CASSPRRGITSTDTQYF.

Only a few counts were recorded for this clonotype. The gene calls are TRBV15 and TRBJ2-3; D not resolved. The CDR3 length is 12 residues. With 3 bases removed from V and 1 base from J, the gap between germline ends came to 2 bases. Germline CDR1 LNHNV, CDR2 YYDKDF (reference sequence). The CDR3 coding sequence is TGTGCCACCAGCAGGGGCACAGATACGCAGTATTTT. It yields the protein CATSRGTDTQYF.

The genes are TRBV6-5 and TRBJ1-2, with 9 bases fitting TRBD1. Germline-derived CDR1 and CDR2 are MNHEY and SVGAGI. V was clipped by 6 bases and J by 5 bases; unmatched bases: 10. The CDR3 covers 15 residues. CDR3 protein: CASSPYRGHGYGYTF. The CDR3 DNA sequence: TGTGCCAGCAGCCCTTACAGGGGGCATGGGTATGGCTACACCTTC.

This clonotype was counted only a few times. This chain joins TRBV28 and TRBJ2-1; 7 bases line up with TRBD2. Germline-derived CDR1 and CDR2 are MDHEN and SYDVKM. CDR3 length equals 14 residues. V lost 5 bases to trimming and J lost 7 bases; unmatched junction nucleotides: 8. The CDR3 nucleotides read TGTGCCAGCAGTCCCCCGGGACTAAATAATGAGCAGTTCTTC. It specifies CASSPPGLNNEQFF.

The chain combines TRBV7-2 with TRBJ2-3, with TRBD1 matching over 8 bases. V lost 10 bases to trimming and J lost 3 bases; unmatched junction nucleotides: 6. Germline V lookup: CDR1 SGHTA, CDR2 FQGNSA. The CDR3 is made up of 13 amino acids. The CDR3 bases are TGTGCCACTGGACAGGGACATACAGATACGCAGTATTTT. This encodes CATGQGHTDTQYF.

This sequence joins TRBV13 and TRBJ2-5; 8 nucleotides align to TRBD1. The ends lost 5 bases at V and 5 bases at J; junction bases unmatched: 13. This CDR3 is 16 amino acids long. Germline CDR1 reads PRHDT; CDR2 reads FYEKMQ (reference sequence). The DNA of the CDR3 is TGTGCCAGCAGCCCGCGTCAGGGGGCCGGTGGGGAGACCCAGTACTTC. It codes for CASSPRQGAGGETQYF. Full variable domain (outside the CDR3, taken from reference TRBV13 and TRBJ2-5): AAGVIQSPRHLIKEKRETATLKCYPIPRHDTVYWYQQGPGQDPQFLISFYEKMQSDKGSIPDRFSAQQFSDYHSELNMSSLELGDSALYFCASSPRQGAGGETQYFGPGTRLLVL.

This clonotype was recorded many times. This chain uses TRBV4-1 with TRBJ1-3; D may be TRBD1 (5 bases). The V end was cut by 4 bases, the J end by 3 bases, with 13 bases between. The CDR3 is made up of 15 amino acids. CDR1 is MGHRA, CDR2 YSYEKL, per germline. CDR3 protein: CASSRYRDYGNTIYF. Written as DNA, the CDR3 is TGCGCCAGCAGCCGCTACCGGGACTATGGAAACACCATATATTTT.

The chain combines TRBV19 with TRBJ2-1; D not certain. The length of the CDR3 is 17 residues. The V gene's germline CDR1 is LNHDA and CDR2 SQIVND (reference sequence). Trimming cost V 0 bases and J 5 bases, with 17 bases left between them. This CDR3 reads CASSIDHGLITHNEQFF. Here the CDR3 DNA reads TGTGCCAGTAGTATAGATCATGGCCTCATAACCCACAATGAGCAGTTCTTC.

The rearrangement links TRBV7-2 to TRBJ2-3; the D gene could be TRBD1 or TRBD2 (5 bases each). Germline V lookup: CDR1 SGHTA, CDR2 FQGNSA. Trimming removed 5 bases at V and 4 bases at J, with 13 bases between. The CDR3 spans 14 residues. The CDR3: CASSPNGAPDTQYF. DNA for the CDR3: TGTGCCAGCAGCCCCAACGGGGCGCCAGATACGCAGTATTTT.

The V and J genes are TRBV19 and TRBJ1-5; 7 bases line up with TRBD1. Losses at the gene ends were 3 bases for V and 4 bases for J; bases not matched to a gene: 12. This CDR3 has 17 residues. CDR1 LNHDA and CDR2 SQIVND come from the germline V gene (reference sequence). CDR3 loop: CASSIRQGAITNQPQHF. The CDR3 region has the DNA TGTGCCAGTAGTATTCGACAGGGCGCGATTACAAATCAGCCCCAGCATTTT.

Notes on this clonotype: The junction departs from the called germline gene at one end, perhaps through a read error. The gene calls are TRBV20-1 and TRBJ1-5; TRBD1 might be the D (5 bases). Germline values: CDR1 DFQATT, CDR2 SNEGSKA (reference sequence). CDR3 length equals 12 residues. As DNA, the CDR3 is TGCAGTGCCCCGGGGGGACTTCAGCCCCAGAATTTT. As protein: CSAPGGLQPQNF.